This is a list of T cell receptor beta chains from one sample in a study of early T cells in non-severe SARS-CoV-2 infection. TCRdb passed the 5' RACE reads through MiXCR, listing each CDR3 protein once. The table shows about 77,000 distinct CDR3 sequences, with about 16% occurring only once. The sequenced sample was whole blood. The source is an adult who was a healthcare worker with PCR-confirmed SARS-CoV-2 infection or an uninfected control (not recorded which). Both conserved end residues are part of each CDR3. A D gene is named only where the DNA matches it firmly. Expanded clones are given a class, and other clones once, few, many or no size at all.

d_call: NA
clone_size: few
v_call: TRBV11-2
j_call: TRBJ2-6
cdr3_nt: TGTGCCAGCAGCTTAGTTGGGAGCCCCACTCTCTCTCTCTCTGGGGCCAACGTCCTGACTTTC
cdr3_aa: CASSLVGSPTLSLSGANVLTF

d_call: NA
clone_size: few
v_call: TRBV3-1
j_call: TRBJ1-6
cdr3_nt: TGTGCCAGCAGCCAATTCGACCAGTCCTCACCCCTCCACTTT
cdr3_aa: CASSQFDQSSPLHF

d_call: NA
clone_size: many
v_call: TRBV27
j_call: TRBJ2-7
cdr3_nt: TGTGCCAGCAGTTTAAGGACGGGATCCTACGAGCAGTACTTC
cdr3_aa: CASSLRTGSYEQYF

d_call: TRBD2
clone_size: NA
v_call: TRBV18
j_call: TRBJ2-7
cdr3_nt: TGTGCCAGCTCACCCGCAGGGAGGGCCTACGAGCAGTACTTC
cdr3_aa: CASSPAGRAYEQYF

d_call: NA
clone_size: NA
v_call: TRBV24-1
j_call: TRBJ2-2
cdr3_nt: TGTGCCACCAGTGATCCCCGAGTGGATTCCGGGGAGCTGTTTTTT
cdr3_aa: CATSDPRVDSGELFF

d_call: NA
clone_size: NA
v_call: TRBV29-1
j_call: TRBJ1-1
cdr3_nt: TGCAGCGTTGACTGGCTTATAGGACGGAACACTGAAGCTTTCTTT
cdr3_aa: CSVDWLIGRNTEAFF

d_call: NA
clone_size: NA
v_call: TRBV30
j_call: TRBJ2-7
cdr3_nt: TGTGCCTGGAGTGGAGGGGTCGAGCAGTACTTC
cdr3_aa: CAWSGGVEQYF

d_call: TRBD2
clone_size: NA
v_call: TRBV20-1
j_call: TRBJ2-2
cdr3_nt: TGCAGTGCTCGGAGCGGGAGGATCACCGGGGAGCTGTTTTTT
cdr3_aa: CSARSGRITGELFF

d_call: TRBD2
clone_size: few
v_call: TRBV20-1
j_call: TRBJ2-3
cdr3_nt: TGCAGTGCTAGAGGACAGCTGGGACTAGCGGATACGCAGTATTTT
cdr3_aa: CSARGQLGLADTQYF

d_call: NA
clone_size: few
v_call: TRBV2
j_call: TRBJ1-5
cdr3_nt: TGTGCCAGCAGTATGGACGGTAGCAATCAGCCCCAGCATTTT
cdr3_aa: CASSMDGSNQPQHF

d_call: NA
clone_size: few
v_call: TRBV6-6
j_call: TRBJ1-1
cdr3_nt: TGTGCCAGCAGTATCATTCTGAACACTGAAGCTTTCTTT
cdr3_aa: CASSIILNTEAFF

d_call: TRBD2
clone_size: once
v_call: TRBV6-5
j_call: TRBJ2-7
cdr3_nt: TGTGCCAGCAGTCGGACTAGGAGCTCCTACGAGCAGTACTTC
cdr3_aa: CASSRTRSSYEQYF

d_call: NA
clone_size: few
v_call: TRBV4-1
j_call: TRBJ1-1
cdr3_nt: TGCGCCAGCAGCCAGGATTACAGCTACACCACTGAAGCTTTCTTT
cdr3_aa: CASSQDYSYTTEAFF

d_call: NA
clone_size: NA
v_call: TRBV29-1
j_call: TRBJ2-3
cdr3_nt: TGCAGCGTTGAAGGGGTAACAGGGAAGGGGTTAACCGACACAGATACGCAGTATTTT
cdr3_aa: CSVEGVTGKGLTDTDTQYF

d_call: TRBD1
clone_size: few
v_call: TRBV7-9
j_call: TRBJ1-1
cdr3_nt: TGTGCCAGCAGATCGGGACAGACTGAAGCTTTCTTT
cdr3_aa: CASRSGQTEAFF

d_call: TRBD1
clone_size: many
v_call: TRBV20-1
j_call: TRBJ1-5
cdr3_nt: TGCAGTGCTAGCAAGGATTACAGGGGGAGAGGCAATCAGCCCCAGCATTTT
cdr3_aa: CSASKDYRGRGNQPQHF

d_call: NA
clone_size: few
v_call: TRBV6-2/TRBV6-3
j_call: TRBJ2-1
cdr3_nt: TGTGCCAGCAACGGGGGCGATTCCTACAATGAGCAGTTCTTC
cdr3_aa: CASNGGDSYNEQFF

d_call: NA
clone_size: NA
v_call: TRBV7-6
j_call: TRBJ2-2
cdr3_nt: TGTGCCAGCAGCCCAATACCAGGGGCAGCTCTCACCGGGGAGCTGTTTTTT
cdr3_aa: CASSPIPGAALTGELFF

d_call: TRBD1
clone_size: few
v_call: TRBV6-5
j_call: TRBJ2-7
cdr3_nt: TGTGCCAGCAGTAGTGCCGGGACAGCCTACGAGCAGTACTTC
cdr3_aa: CASSSAGTAYEQYF

d_call: NA
clone_size: many
v_call: TRBV18
j_call: TRBJ2-7
cdr3_nt: TGTGCCAGCTCACCACCTAGCTCCTACGAGCAGTACTTC
cdr3_aa: CASSPPSSYEQYF

d_call: NA
clone_size: NA
v_call: TRBV10-2
j_call: TRBJ1-3
cdr3_nt: TGCGCCAGCTGTGATTTGCCCAGCACTATCTCTGGAAACACCATATATTTT
cdr3_aa: CASCDLPSTISGNTIYF

d_call: TRBD2
clone_size: few
v_call: TRBV7-9
j_call: TRBJ2-5
cdr3_nt: TGTGCCAGCAGCCTCCTAGCGGGGGGGCCGAATATCGCAGAGACCCAGTACTTC
cdr3_aa: CASSLLAGGPNIAETQYF

d_call: NA
clone_size: NA
v_call: TRBV7-8
j_call: TRBJ1-4
cdr3_nt: TGTGCCAGCAGTGGGGGCAGATATGAAAAACTGTTTTTT
cdr3_aa: CASSGGRYEKLFF

d_call: NA
clone_size: few
v_call: TRBV7-9
j_call: TRBJ2-1
cdr3_nt: TGTGCCAGCAGCTTAGGCTGGGGCGGGTCCAGCTCCTACAATGAGCAGTTCTTC
cdr3_aa: CASSLGWGGSSSYNEQFF

d_call: TRBD2
clone_size: NA
v_call: TRBV7-9
j_call: TRBJ2-1
cdr3_nt: TGTGCCAGCAGCCGAGCGACTAGCGGGGACTCCTACAATGAGCAGTTCTTC
cdr3_aa: CASSRATSGDSYNEQFF

d_call: NA
clone_size: NA
v_call: TRBV3-1
j_call: TRBJ2-5
cdr3_nt: TGTGCCAGCAGCCAAGATCGGAGCATGGTAGAGACCCAGTACTTC
cdr3_aa: CASSQDRSMVETQYF

d_call: TRBD2
clone_size: few
v_call: TRBV19
j_call: TRBJ2-3
cdr3_nt: TGTGCCAGTAGTATAGGACTAGCGGGATTGACAGATACGCAGTATTTT
cdr3_aa: CASSIGLAGLTDTQYF

d_call: TRBD1
clone_size: NA
v_call: TRBV7-6
j_call: TRBJ2-7
cdr3_nt: TGTGCCAGCAGCTCTAGGACAGGGGCGCACTGGGGGCAGTACTTC
cdr3_aa: CASSSRTGAHWGQYF

d_call: NA
clone_size: few
v_call: TRBV12-3/TRBV12-4
j_call: TRBJ2-7
cdr3_nt: TGTGCCAGCAGTTTTCGGGGGCCCACCTACGAGCAGTACTTC
cdr3_aa: CASSFRGPTYEQYF

d_call: NA
clone_size: few
v_call: TRBV5-1
j_call: TRBJ2-7
cdr3_nt: TGCGCCAGCAGCTTGTTCAGCTACGAGCAGTACTTC
cdr3_aa: CASSLFSYEQYF

d_call: TRBD1
clone_size: few
v_call: TRBV6-6
j_call: TRBJ2-7
cdr3_nt: TGTGCCAGCACCGGACAGGGGAGGTACGAGCAGTACTTC
cdr3_aa: CASTGQGRYEQYF

d_call: NA
clone_size: few
v_call: TRBV6-2/TRBV6-3
j_call: TRBJ2-5
cdr3_nt: TGTGCCAGCAGCCGACACGGAGAGACCCAGTACTTC
cdr3_aa: CASSRHGETQYF

d_call: NA
clone_size: few
v_call: TRBV20-1
j_call: TRBJ2-3
cdr3_nt: TGCAGTGCCCAGACCGGGGATACGCAGTATTTT
cdr3_aa: CSAQTGDTQYF

d_call: NA
clone_size: NA
v_call: TRBV20-1
j_call: TRBJ1-4
cdr3_nt: TGCAGTGCTGCGATCCCACTCGACGGTCAAAGGGGAAAACTGTTTTTT
cdr3_aa: CSAAIPLDGQRGKLFF

d_call: NA
clone_size: few
v_call: TRBV28
j_call: TRBJ1-1
cdr3_nt: TGTGCCAGCATTATTGTAACGGGGGTAGGCACTGAAGCTTTCTTT
cdr3_aa: CASIIVTGVGTEAFF

d_call: TRBD2
clone_size: many
v_call: TRBV11-2
j_call: TRBJ2-1
cdr3_nt: TGTGCCAGCAGCTTCCCTAGAACTGGCGGGAGGGCGAGCGGTGAGCAGTTCTTC
cdr3_aa: CASSFPRTGGRASGEQFF

d_call: NA
clone_size: many
v_call: TRBV28
j_call: TRBJ2-7
cdr3_nt: TGTGCCAGCAGTTTTCATGGTGCAGGGCGCTACGAGCAGTACTTC
cdr3_aa: CASSFHGAGRYEQYF

d_call: NA
clone_size: few
v_call: TRBV2
j_call: TRBJ1-5
cdr3_nt: TGTGCCAGCAGAGGGGAGGGGTTACGCAATCAGCCCCAGCATTTT
cdr3_aa: CASRGEGLRNQPQHF

d_call: NA
clone_size: few
v_call: TRBV7-6
j_call: TRBJ2-1
cdr3_nt: TGTGCCAGCAGCTTAGAAGGGTACGGGTCCTACAATGAGCAGTTCTTC
cdr3_aa: CASSLEGYGSYNEQFF

d_call: NA
clone_size: many
v_call: TRBV5-4
j_call: TRBJ2-2
cdr3_nt: TGTGCCAGCAGTCGCCGTACGACAGGGACTTACACCGGGGAGCTGTTTTTT
cdr3_aa: CASSRRTTGTYTGELFF

d_call: NA
clone_size: NA
v_call: TRBV7-2
j_call: TRBJ1-1
cdr3_nt: TGTGCCAGCAGCTTCCCGTTCGAGGGGGACATGAACACTGAAGCTTTCTTT
cdr3_aa: CASSFPFEGDMNTEAFF

d_call: NA
clone_size: NA
v_call: TRBV21-1
j_call: TRBJ1-6
cdr3_nt: TGTGCCAGCAGCAAATTGACAGCTAATTCACCCCTCCACTTT
cdr3_aa: CASSKLTANSPLHF

d_call: NA
clone_size: few
v_call: TRBV11-3
j_call: TRBJ2-7
cdr3_nt: TGTGCCAGCAGCTTAAGAGGTTGGCCCTACGAGCAGTACTTC
cdr3_aa: CASSLRGWPYEQYF